This T cell receptor (beta chain) is from a study of identical twins. Overall study findings and caveats: Conclusions rested on cross-sectional statistics rather than following the same donors. Analyses of zero insertions could, in part, be confounded by invariant MAIT and iNKT cells.

The donors were all healthy and Caucasian. The CDR3 is made up of 15 amino acids. Germline V CDR1 and CDR2: MGHRA, YSYEKL. V lost 4 bases to trimming and J lost 1 base, with 13 bases between them. Worth noting for this clonotype: Its antigen is unidentified.

Template switching supplied a universal primer site; unique molecular identifiers were carried on the cDNA. TCRdb analysed the 5' RACE reads with MiXCR anew, one entry per CDR3 protein. The data show 350,000 to 400,000 distinct CDR3 sequences, 7% to 9.5% seen once. The chain joins TRBV4-1 to TRBJ1-1, with no clear D. Source material: naive T cells sorted from blood. The TCR sequence derives from a woman aged 50 to 60 in good health. In nucleotides, the CDR3 is TGCGCCAGCAGCCCCGTAGGGCAGAAGAACACTGAAGCTTTCTTT. Amino acid sequence: CASSPVGQKNTEAFF.